The TCR beta chain described here comes from a study of cytomegalovirus exposure and HLA in healthy donors (TCRdb year 2017). Regarding the complete study: An earlier analysis of roughly 500 of the donors reported approximately 300 Gb of sequence data and roughly 120 million unique TCR beta sequences obtained from approximately 180 million T cells. High-throughput TCR immunosequencing, statistical association of individual TCRs with disease status, and machine learning were combined to predict cytomegalovirus infection status. The study profiled the T cell repertoires of hundreds of subjects by immunosequencing and related them to cytomegalovirus serostatus. Besides the first cohort of 550 to 750 subjects, a separate validation cohort made up of 120 or so different subjects was used. The number of donors typed differed by locus, with about 620-630 for A, B, C, DRB1 and DQB1, roughly 520 for DQA1, approximately 580 for DPA1, and around 430 for DPB1. The study aimed to test whether cataloging public T cell receptors could reveal signatures of past pathogen exposure. Approximately 310 gigabases of sequencing data and 78 million or so unique TCR sequences were included in an early release covering about 620 HLA-typed donors. Class I and class II HLA loci were covered by the typing at four-digit resolution. Because of strong linkage in the cohort, four or five DR-DQ haplotypes were treated as single units for association and clustering. On average, over 200,000 unique TCR beta nucleotide sequences were sequenced per donor among more than 350 genotyped donors of the cohort, with roughly 18% of those sequences being non-productive. Of the approximately 400 genotyped donors, 65% to 90% were placed in the genetic ancestry cluster associated with self-reported Caucasian donors. A later analysis re-analyzed previously published TCR beta repertoires from about 730 donors and added high-resolution HLA genotyping to study TCR occurrence patterns. Rather than using new phenotypic data, the later analysis identified candidate immune exposures from TCR beta sequences and from how often those sequences occurred across donors. Every repertoire in the discovery cohort had been generated on one and the same sequencing platform. In a later genetic analysis, genome-wide SNP genotypes for about 65% of the roughly 700 donors were used, and that subset was treated as a discovery cohort. An earlier analysis of around 640 of the donors used high-throughput TCR beta sequencing to judge whether each TCR beta V gene segment behaved as functional or pseudogenic. Alongside the repertoire data, information on donor age, sex, ethnicity and CMV serostatus was compiled. Points the paper makes about the study in general: In a later analysis, most CMV-associated TCR beta chains were found to appear HLA-restricted, with HLA associations seemingly driven largely by CMV exposure. An earlier analysis of approximately 540 of the donors showed that most TCR beta V segments appeared in productive rearrangements either about 90% or about 30% of the time, which broadly matched IMGT annotations. The classifier was reported to diagnose cytomegalovirus status with high specificity and sensitivity in both the original and validation cohorts. V-gene and J-gene trimming of TCR beta chains was associated with a missense DCLRE1C variant in a later genetic analysis, and the association was replicated in an independent cohort. A later analysis reported that several top co-occurrence clusters appeared linked to parvovirus B19, influenza, CMV and Epstein-Barr virus. When HLA alleles, especially DR and DQ, strongly co-occurred, TCR associations were difficult to assign to individual alleles. The only immune exposure information available for the cohort was CMV serostatus. Seventeen rarely observed V segments, including chromosome 9 orphons, were excluded from the earlier analysis of approximately 500 of the donors because counts were too low. The sequencing pipeline was judged likely to have produced a cluster of highly shared sequence variants as a technical artifact. It was suggested by the authors that the approach could potentially be generalized to other disease states and immunological phenotypes. In a later analysis, the rate of TCR association differed among HLA loci, with DRB1 alleles having the most associated TCRs and HLA-C alleles having the fewest. Roughly uniform sequencing depth across donors was assumed in presence/absence analyses, although this assumption may not hold. Linkage disequilibrium might explain the correlated functional status among segregating V segments, but an unknown experimental factor could not be ruled out. A further reported finding was that TCR beta sequences accurately predicted the HLA-A and HLA-B alleles for most subjects in the first cohort. In this cohort, only TCR beta chains were sequenced, and detectable features were limited by the absence of alpha or paired-chain data. Some IMGT-functional V segments, including TRBV6-2 and TRBV6-3, could not be distinguished by the 87-base-pair reads and were therefore excluded. Because some donors lacked HLA typing at each locus, the association tests relied only on the typed subset. According to a later genetic analysis, donors in an Asian-associated ancestry cluster had fewer N-insertions in productive TCRs than the roughly 670-donor mean. While some public TCRs were present in many individuals, most TCR sequences turned up only very rarely across donors. In a later analysis, HLA-associated TCR beta chains were found to be more clonally expanded and to have lower generation probabilities than equally common non-associated chains. In vitro tests confirmed that a few of the cytomegalovirus-associated TCR beta chains recognize cytomegalovirus antigens. At a false discovery rate of 0.05, a later analysis linked under 20,000 TCR beta sequences to specific HLA alleles. In the study, 164 TCR beta chains were listed as associated with cytomegalovirus.

For this chain, trimming is 0 bases at the V end and 2 bases at the J end, and the number of junction bases without a gene match is 4. Looking up the germline V gene yields CDR1 LGHNA and CDR2 YSLEER. The CDR3, from cysteine to phenylalanine, totals 16 residues. The entry retains the CDR3 DNA only, 48 bases that are in frame from base 1. The cohort consisted of approximately 670 healthy bone marrow donors. Cohort members were all nominally healthy when sampled, although unrecorded immune exposures were likely present. The donor was CMV seronegative and was included in the group of a few hundred seronegative cohort members. A peripheral blood sample was collected from each donor, and TCR beta sequencing was performed on peripheral blood mononuclear cells. The Qiagen DNeasy Blood Extraction Kit was used to extract genomic DNA from the blood cell samples. The receptor library was made with the immunoSEQ multiplex PCR assay. For the multiplex PCR, a mixture combining 60 forward primers for TCR Vbeta segments and 13 reverse primers for TCR Jbeta segments was used. Amplification of the CDR3 region of rearranged TCR beta genes was performed with a multiplex PCR assay on genomic DNA. On the Illumina HiSeq System, the amplified TCR beta libraries were sequenced as 87-base-pair reads. Per the source publication's procedure: A later analysis counted approximately 76 million unique TCR beta chains across the 666 repertoires, and roughly 10 million of these chains were shared by at least two donors. To remove PCR and sequencing errors, raw reads were error-corrected and collapsed into unique sequences using a nearest-neighbor algorithm that merged closely related sequences. Alignment of CDR3 sequences to IMGT reference sequences was used to assign V, D and J gene segments. Each retained sequence needed at least a six-nucleotide match to both a V gene segment and a J gene segment. A rearrangement counted as productive if the CDR3 had no stop codons and remained in frame with V and J, and every other rearrangement counted as non-productive. Following IMGT convention, CDR3 was defined as the stretch from the second conserved V-encoded cysteine to the conserved J-encoded phenylalanine. The earlier analysis of approximately 590 of the donors excluded any sequence lacking an unambiguous match to a single V gene segment. An earlier analysis of fewer than 650 of the donors classified V segments as functional when productive rearrangements were above 56.7% and as segregating when the standard deviation between donors was above 5%. A statistical classification framework was built to diagnose cytomegalovirus status from the catalog of TCR beta chain sequences. V and J gene assignment, in a later analysis, came from comparing TCR nucleotide sequences with IMGT/GENE-DB human TR gene sequences. Using the TCRdist pipeline, a later analysis assigned CDR3 sequences along with most-parsimonious VDJ recombination scenarios. In a later analysis, each TCR beta chain was defined by its CDR3 amino acid sequence together with its V-gene family, and reads lacking a unique V-gene family were excluded. As a way to deal with suspected cross-contamination and a sequencing artifact, a later analysis dropped roughly 600 nucleotide sequences that were highly shared and had low generation probability. In a later analysis, a clonal expansion index for each public chain was calculated from normalized within-repertoire ranks of inferred template counts. In a later analysis, generation probabilities were computed using a VDJ recombination model fitted to out-of-frame rearrangements, and the results were checked against IGoR. In a later analysis, hypergeometric tests were used to score TCR-TCR, TCR-HLA and TCR-CMV co-occurrence, with a repertoire-size bias correction applied to TCR pairs. To estimate false discovery rates, a later analysis permuted the HLA or CMV assignments 20 times. A later analysis grouped co-occurring TCRs with DBSCAN, adding TCRdist sequence similarity when clustering within HLA-allele-positive subsets. For co-occurrence clustering, repertoires with fewer than 30,000 or more than 120,000 public chains were excluded, along with five repertoires with anomalous nucleotide sharing. Entries here come from immuneACCESS through TCRdb and include only in-frame sequences with V and J called. Some clones fail to appear in such tables; in the studies checked, an unresolved V gene covers under half of the shortfall, and the cause of the remainder is unknown. D and trimming were read from the DNA, whereas the V and J calls and clone size are those reported in that table. The sample contains approximately 130,000 clones, just under 90% of them found a single time. The ten most abundant clones make up 4% to 6.5% of the sample.

To note about this clone: Its recognized antigen is unknown. No much larger clone exists at a distance of one base, and base qualities are not known.

Specimen: PBMCs. The TCR originated in a woman between 25 and 40 years old in good health and CMV-seronegative. The sequence is built from TRBV4-3 and TRBJ2-5, and TRBD2 matches 9 of the central bases. This receptor has the CDR3 CASSQDRSGGQETQYF. The nucleotides are TGCGCCAGCAGCCAAGATCGGAGCGGGGGGCAAGAGACCCAGTACTTC.